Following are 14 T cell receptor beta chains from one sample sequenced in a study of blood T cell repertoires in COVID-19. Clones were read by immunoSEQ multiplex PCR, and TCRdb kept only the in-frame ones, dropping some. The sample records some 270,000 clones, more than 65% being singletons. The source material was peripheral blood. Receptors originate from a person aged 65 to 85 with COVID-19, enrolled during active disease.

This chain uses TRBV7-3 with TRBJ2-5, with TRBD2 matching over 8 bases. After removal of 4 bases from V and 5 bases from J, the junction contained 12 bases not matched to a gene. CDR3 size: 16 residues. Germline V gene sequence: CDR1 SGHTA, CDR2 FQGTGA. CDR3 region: CASSSNGGGLSETQYF. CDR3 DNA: TGTGCCAGCAGCTCCAACGGCGGGGGGCTTTCTGAGACCCAGTACTTC.

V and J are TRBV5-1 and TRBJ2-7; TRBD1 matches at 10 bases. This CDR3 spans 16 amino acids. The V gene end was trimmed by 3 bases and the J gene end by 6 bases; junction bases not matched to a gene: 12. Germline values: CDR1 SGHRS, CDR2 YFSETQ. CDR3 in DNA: TGCGCCAGCAGCTCCAGACCGACAGGGGGCGGGGGCGAGCAGTACTTC. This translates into CASSSRPTGGGGEQYF.

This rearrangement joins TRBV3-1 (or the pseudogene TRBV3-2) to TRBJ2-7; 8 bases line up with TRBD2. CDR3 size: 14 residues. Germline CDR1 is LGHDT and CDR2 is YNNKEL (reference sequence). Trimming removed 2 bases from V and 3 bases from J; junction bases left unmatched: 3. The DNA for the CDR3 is TGTGCCAGCAGCCAACAGGGACTAGTCTACGAGCAGTACTTC. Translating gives CASSQQGLVYEQYF.

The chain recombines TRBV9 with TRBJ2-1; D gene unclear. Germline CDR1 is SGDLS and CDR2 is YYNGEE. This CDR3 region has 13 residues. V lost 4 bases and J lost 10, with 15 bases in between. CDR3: CASSKSPPAEQFF. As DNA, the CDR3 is TGTGCCAGCAGCAAGTCCCCACCAGCGGAGCAGTTCTTC.

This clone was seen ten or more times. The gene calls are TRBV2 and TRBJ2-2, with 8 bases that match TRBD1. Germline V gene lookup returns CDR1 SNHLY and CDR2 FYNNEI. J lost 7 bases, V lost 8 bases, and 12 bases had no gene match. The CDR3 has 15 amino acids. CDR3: CASSSVQGVIGELFF. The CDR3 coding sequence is TGTGCCAGCTCCTCGGTACAGGGGGTCATCGGGGAGCTGTTTTTT.

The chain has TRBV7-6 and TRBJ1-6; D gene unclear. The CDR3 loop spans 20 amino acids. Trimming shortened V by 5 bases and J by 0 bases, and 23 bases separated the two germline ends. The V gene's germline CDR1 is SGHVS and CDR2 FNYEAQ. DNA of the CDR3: TGTGCCAGCAGCCCCCTCATATCTCGCGGAAAAAGCTCCTATAATTCACCCCTCCACTTT. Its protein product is CASSPLISRGKSSYNSPLHF.

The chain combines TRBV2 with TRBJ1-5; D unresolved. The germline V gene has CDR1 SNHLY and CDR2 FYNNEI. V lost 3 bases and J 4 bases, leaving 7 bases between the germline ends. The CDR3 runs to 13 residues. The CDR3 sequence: CASSERWNQPQHF. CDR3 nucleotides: TGTGCCAGCAGTGAGCGGTGGAATCAGCCCCAGCATTTT. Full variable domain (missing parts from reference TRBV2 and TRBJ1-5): EPEVTQTPSHQVTQMGQEVILRCVPISNHLYFYWYRQILGQKVEFLVSFYNNEISEKSEIFDDQFSVERPDGSNFTLKIRSTKLEDSAMYFCASSERWNQPQHFGDGTRLSIL.

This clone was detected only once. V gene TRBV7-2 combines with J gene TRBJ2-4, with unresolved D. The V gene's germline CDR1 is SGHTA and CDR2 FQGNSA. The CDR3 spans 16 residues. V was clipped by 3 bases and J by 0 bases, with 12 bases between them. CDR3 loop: CASSLGRTIAKNIQYF. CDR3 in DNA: TGTGCCAGCAGCTTGGGTAGAACTATAGCCAAAAACATTCAGTACTTC. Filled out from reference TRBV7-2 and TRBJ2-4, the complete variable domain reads GAGVSQSPSNKVTEKGKDVELRCDPISGHTALYWYRQSLGQGLEFLIYFQGNSAPDKSGLPSDRFSAERTGGSVSTLTIQRTQQEDSAVYLCASSLGRTIAKNIQYFGAGTRLSVL.

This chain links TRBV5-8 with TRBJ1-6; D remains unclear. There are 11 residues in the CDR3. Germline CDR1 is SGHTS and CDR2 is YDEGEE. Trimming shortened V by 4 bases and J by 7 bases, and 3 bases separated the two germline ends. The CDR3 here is CASSLNSPLHF. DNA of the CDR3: TGTGCCAGCAGCCTAAATTCACCCCTCCACTTT. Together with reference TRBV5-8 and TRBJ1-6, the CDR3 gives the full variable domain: EAGVTQSPTHLIKTRGQQATLRCSPISGHTSVYWYQQALGLGLQFLLWYDEGEERNRGNFPPRFSGRQFPNYSSELNVNALELEDSALYLCASSLNSPLHFGNGTRLTVT.

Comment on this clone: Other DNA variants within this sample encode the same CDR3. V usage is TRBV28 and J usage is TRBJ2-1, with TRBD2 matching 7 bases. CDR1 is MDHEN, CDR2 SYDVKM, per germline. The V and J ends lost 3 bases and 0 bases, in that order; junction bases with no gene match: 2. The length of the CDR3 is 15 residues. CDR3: CASSFGGSSYNEQFF. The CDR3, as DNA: TGTGCCAGCAGTTTCGGGGGGAGCTCCTACAATGAGCAGTTCTTC.

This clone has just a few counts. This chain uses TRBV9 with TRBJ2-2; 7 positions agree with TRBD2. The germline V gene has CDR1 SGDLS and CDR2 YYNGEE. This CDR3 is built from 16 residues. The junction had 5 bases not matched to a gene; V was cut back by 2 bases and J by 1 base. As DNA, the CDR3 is TGTGCCAGCAGCGTCGTGGCGGGAGTGAACACCGGGGAGCTGTTTTTT. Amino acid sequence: CASSVVAGVNTGELFF. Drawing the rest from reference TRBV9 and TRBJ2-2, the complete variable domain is DSGVTQTPKHLITATGQRVTLRCSPRSGDLSVYWYQQSLDQGLQFLIQYYNGEERAKGNILERFSAQQFPDLHSELNLSSLELGDSALYFCASSVVAGVNTGELFFGEGSRLTVL.

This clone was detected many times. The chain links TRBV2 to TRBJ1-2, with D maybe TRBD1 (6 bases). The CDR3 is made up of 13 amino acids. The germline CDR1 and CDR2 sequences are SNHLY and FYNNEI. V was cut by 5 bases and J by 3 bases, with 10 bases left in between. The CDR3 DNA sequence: TGTGCCAGCAGTAAACAGGGATACTATGGCTACACCTTC. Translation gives CASSKQGYYGYTF.

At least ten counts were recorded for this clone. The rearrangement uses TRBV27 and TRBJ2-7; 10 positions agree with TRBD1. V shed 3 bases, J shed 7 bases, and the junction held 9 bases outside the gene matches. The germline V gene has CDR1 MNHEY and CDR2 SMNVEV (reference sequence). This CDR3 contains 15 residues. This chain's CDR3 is CASSFLGQGVGEQYF. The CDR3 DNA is TGTGCCAGCAGTTTCCTAGGACAGGGGGTGGGTGAGCAGTACTTC.

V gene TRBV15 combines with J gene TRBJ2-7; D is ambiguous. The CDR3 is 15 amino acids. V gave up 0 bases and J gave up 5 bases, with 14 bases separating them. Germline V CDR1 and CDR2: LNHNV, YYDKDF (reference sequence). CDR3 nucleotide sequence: TGTGCCACCAGCAGAGATCTCAGGCGTATGGACGAGCAGTACTTC. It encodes CATSRDLRRMDEQYF.